Only one count was recorded for the clone carrying this TCR beta chain. Its antigen is unidentified. The data stem from a study of cytomegalovirus exposure and HLA in healthy donors. Across the whole study: In an earlier analysis, 95 million to 140 million unique TCR beta sequences were found from some 180 million T cells.

Whole-study results and caveats: There were some 150 TCR beta chains listed as cytomegalovirus-associated. Presence/absence analyses rested on an assumption that sequencing depth was roughly uniform across donors.

PCR was performed using 60 Vbeta and 13 Jbeta primers. The protocol was immunoSEQ multiplex PCR, while the TCRdb copy is restricted to in-frame clones and leaves out a portion. The sample shows about 230,000 clones, approximately 85% of them seen only once. CDR3 length: 15 amino acids. CDR1 MNHEY and CDR2 SMNVEV come from the germline V gene (reference sequence). V lost 0 bases, J lost 10 bases, and 5 bases stayed unmatched. Material for sequencing was PBMCs. This rearrangement joins TRBV27 to TRBJ1-4; 10 bases line up with TRBD1. This sequence originates from a girl aged 2 to 10 in good health and CMV-seronegative. CDR3: CASSLSGTGEGKLFF. The CDR3 DNA reads TGTGCCAGCAGTTTATCCGGGACAGGGGAGGGAAAACTGTTTTTT.